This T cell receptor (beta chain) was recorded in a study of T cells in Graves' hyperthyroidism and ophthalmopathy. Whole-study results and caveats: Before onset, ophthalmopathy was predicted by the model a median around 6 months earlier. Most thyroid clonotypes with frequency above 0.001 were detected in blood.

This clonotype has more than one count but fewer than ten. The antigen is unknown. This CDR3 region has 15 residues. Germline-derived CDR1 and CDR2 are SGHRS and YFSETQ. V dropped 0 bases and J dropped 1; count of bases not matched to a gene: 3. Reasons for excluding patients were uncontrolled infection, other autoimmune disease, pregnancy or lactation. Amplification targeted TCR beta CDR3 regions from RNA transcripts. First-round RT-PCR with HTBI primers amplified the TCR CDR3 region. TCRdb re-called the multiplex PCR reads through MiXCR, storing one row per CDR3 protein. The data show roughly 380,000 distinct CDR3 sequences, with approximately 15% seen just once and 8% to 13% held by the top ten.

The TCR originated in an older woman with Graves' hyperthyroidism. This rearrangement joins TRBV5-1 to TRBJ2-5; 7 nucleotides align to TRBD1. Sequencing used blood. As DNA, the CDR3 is TGCGCCAGCAGCTTGGATGGGACAGCCCAAGAGACCCAGTACTTC. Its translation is CASSLDGTAQETQYF.